The clone carrying this T cell receptor beta chain was recorded a few times. These data belong to a study of T cell changes during pregnancy in multiple sclerosis. Trimming took off 6 bases at V and 9 bases at J, with 9 bases between the two ends. Germline V gene data show CDR1 as MNHEY and CDR2 as SVGAGI. There are 11 residues in the CDR3. Profiling relied on immunoSEQ multiplex PCR, and the TCRdb table lists in-frame clones only, not all of them. The sample contains 50,000 to 75,000 clones, 91% of which appear only once. Source: peripheral blood, taken in the third trimester of pregnancy. The chain joins TRBV6-5 to TRBJ1-5; D ambiguous. The TCR originated in a female donor in good health, enrolled as a control in a pregnancy study. CDR3 DNA: TGTGCCAGCAGGGGCGTGGGGCCCCAGCATTTT. Amino acids: CASRGVGPQHF.